This TCR beta chain was documented in a study of OX40 agonist ivuxolimab in advanced cancers. Study in general: Enrolled patients in dose escalation had cancers that were hepatocellular carcinoma, melanoma, renal cell or head and neck cancer. Three patients got partial responses; one had hepatocellular carcinoma and two had cutaneous melanoma. Of the participants, approximately 38% had some prior anti-PD-1, anti-PD-L1 or anti-CTLA-4 therapy, which was allowed.

About this clone: Its antigen is currently unknown.

Repertoires were generated with immunoSEQ multiplex PCR, while TCRdb's copy carries only in-frame clones and drops some. The sample contains tens of thousands of clones, 90% to 95% of which appear only once. Study-wide findings and caveats: Researchers did not determine the expanded peripheral T cells' antigen specificity.

Per the germline V gene, CDR1 is LNHDA and CDR2 is SQIVND (reference sequence). The CDR3 loop spans 16 amino acids. The trim removed 5 bases at V and 5 bases at J, leaving 12 bases unmatched. Sequencing used CD4+ or CD8+ T cells sorted from blood, obtained in a trial of the OX40 agonist ivuxolimab. The chain recombines TRBV19 with TRBJ2-5, with 9 bases lining up with TRBD1. The TCR sequence derives from an adult with an advanced solid tumor such as melanoma, head and neck, liver or kidney cancer. The CDR3 protein is CASSAVPGQGRETQYF. The CDR3 DNA sequence: TGTGCCAGTAGTGCGGTCCCGGGACAGGGCCGTGAGACCCAGTACTTC. Based on the CDR3 plus reference TRBV19 and TRBJ2-5, the full variable domain is DGGITQSPKYLFRKEGQNVTLSCEQNLNHDAMYWYRQDPGQGLRLIYYSQIVNDFQKGDIAEGYSVSREKKESFPLTVTSAQKNPTAFYLCASSAVPGQGRETQYFGPGTRLLVL.